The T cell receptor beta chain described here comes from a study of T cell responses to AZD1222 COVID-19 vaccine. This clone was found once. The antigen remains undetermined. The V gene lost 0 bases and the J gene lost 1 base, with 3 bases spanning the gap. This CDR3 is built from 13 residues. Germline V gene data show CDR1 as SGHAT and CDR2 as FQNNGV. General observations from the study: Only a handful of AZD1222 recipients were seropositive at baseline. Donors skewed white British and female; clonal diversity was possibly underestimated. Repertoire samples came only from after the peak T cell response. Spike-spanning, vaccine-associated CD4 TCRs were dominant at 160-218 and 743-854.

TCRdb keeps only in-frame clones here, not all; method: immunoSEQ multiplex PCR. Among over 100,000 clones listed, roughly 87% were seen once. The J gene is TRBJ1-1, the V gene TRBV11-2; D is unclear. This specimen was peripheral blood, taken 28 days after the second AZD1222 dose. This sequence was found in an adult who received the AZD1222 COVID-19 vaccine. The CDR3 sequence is CASSLEANTEAFF. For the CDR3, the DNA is TGTGCCAGCAGCTTAGAGGCGAACACTGAAGCTTTCTTT.